The clone carrying this T cell receptor beta chain has just one count. The time point was: persistent/refractory GD, antithyroid drugs over 5 years with positive TRAb. RNA isolated from PBMCs was used to make the TCR library. The V segment lost 4 bases and the J segment 9 bases; nucleotides outside the gene matches: 11. Germline assignment: CDR1 SEHNR and CDR2 FQNEAQ (reference sequence). The CDR3 consists of 17 residues. This entry is derived from a study of regulatory T cells in long-lasting Graves disease. HTBI primers from iRepertoire and Arm-PCR of CDR3 regions yielded the TCR beta libraries. MiXCR was run by TCRdb on the multiplex PCR reads, yielding one entry per CDR3 protein. The repertoire holds hundreds of thousands of distinct CDR3 sequences, roughly 21% seen once, with 29% in the top ten.

This chain uses TRBV7-9 with TRBJ1-6; TRBD1 matches at 11 bases. The clonotype comes from a female donor with Graves disease. The sample was peripheral blood mononuclear cells (PBMCs), taken when the disease was refractory, from a patient treated with antithyroid drugs. CDR3 loop: CASSSPGQGVSASPLHF. The CDR3, as DNA: TGTGCCAGCAGCTCTCCGGGACAGGGGGTGAGTGCTTCACCCCTCCACTTT.